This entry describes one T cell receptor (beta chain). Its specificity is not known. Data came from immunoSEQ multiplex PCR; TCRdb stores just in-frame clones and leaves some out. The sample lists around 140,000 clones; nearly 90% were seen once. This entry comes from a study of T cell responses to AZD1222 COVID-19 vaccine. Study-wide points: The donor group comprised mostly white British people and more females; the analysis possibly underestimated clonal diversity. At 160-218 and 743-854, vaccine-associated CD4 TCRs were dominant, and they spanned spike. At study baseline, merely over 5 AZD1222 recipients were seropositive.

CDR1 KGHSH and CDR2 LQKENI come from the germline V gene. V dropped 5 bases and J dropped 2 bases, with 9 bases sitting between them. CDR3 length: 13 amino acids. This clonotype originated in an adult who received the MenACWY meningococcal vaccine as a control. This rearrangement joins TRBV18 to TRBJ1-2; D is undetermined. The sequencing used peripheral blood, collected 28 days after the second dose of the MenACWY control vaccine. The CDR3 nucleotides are TGTGCCAGCTCAAGGATCTCAAACTATGGCTACACCTTC. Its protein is CASSRISNYGYTF. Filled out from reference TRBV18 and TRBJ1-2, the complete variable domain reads NAGVMQNPRHLVRRRGQEARLRCSPMKGHSHVYWYRQLPEEGLKFMVYLQKENIIDESGMPKERFSAEFPKEGPSILRIQQVVRGDSAAYFCASSRISNYGYTFGSGTRLTVV.